Each of the 26 T cell receptor beta chains below was sequenced from the same sample in a study of technical replicates of blood from a handful of donors. The data were produced by immunoSEQ multiplex PCR, yet TCRdb's version contains in-frame clones alone and is incomplete. The sample includes approximately 65,000 clones, approximately 83% of them seen just once. The specimen was PBMCs. The receptors stem from a human donor in good health. Some clones in this sample may be carry-over from other donors' samples.

This chain connects TRBV5-1 to TRBJ1-5, with 9 bases that match TRBD1. With 3 bases clipped from V and 4 bases from J, the junction kept 2 bases outside the gene matches. The CDR3 is 14 residues long. The V gene's germline CDR1 is SGHRS and CDR2 YFSETQ. CDR3 in DNA: TGCGCCAGCAGCTACGGGACAGGGAATCAGCCCCAGCATTTT. The encoded protein is CASSYGTGNQPQHF.

The rearrangement uses TRBV7-2 and TRBJ2-7; a possible D gene is TRBD1 (6 bases). The CDR3 contains 15 residues. Germline CDR1 SGHTA, CDR2 FQGNSA. V dropped 0 bases and J dropped 3 bases, with 12 bases sitting between them. CDR3 sequence reads: CASSLAQGTNYEQYF. The CDR3 DNA sequence: TGTGCCAGCAGCTTAGCACAGGGTACCAACTACGAGCAGTACTTC.

CDR3 DNA sequence: TGTGCCAGCAGCTTAGCACTAAAGAACACTGAAGCTTTCTTT. This sequence encodes CASSLALKNTEAFF. The chain is built from TRBV7-9 and TRBJ1-1; no clear D. This CDR3 is built from 14 residues. CDR1 and CDR2 (germline): SEHNR, FQNEAQ (reference sequence). Trimming took 0 bases from V and 1 from J, leaving 6 bases between them.

J is TRBJ1-6 and V is TRBV18; D gene unclear. V was cut by 3 bases and J by 10 bases, with 10 bases left in between. The CDR3 contains 13 residues. CDR1 is KGHSH and CDR2 is LQKENI in the germline V gene. The CDR3 loop is CASSPREFSPLHF. The CDR3 nucleotides read TGTGCCAGCTCACCCCGGGAATTCTCACCCCTCCACTTT.

The CDR3 sequence: CASSFGRGASYNSPLHF. The CDR3 DNA is TGTGCCAGCAGCTTCGGCAGGGGCGCCTCCTATAATTCACCCCTCCACTTT. The genes are TRBV7-8 and TRBJ1-6; tentatively, D is TRBD1 (6 bases). The length of the CDR3 is 17 residues. CDR1 and CDR2 from the germline V gene are SGHVS and FQNEAQ. Deletions cut 3 bases from V and 0 bases from J, with 12 bases between.

The chain uses TRBV20-1 and TRBJ2-3, with D unclear. The CDR3 contains 10 residues. The V and J ends lost 7 bases and 5 bases respectively, with 7 bases between them. Germline assignment: CDR1 DFQATT and CDR2 SNEGSKA (reference sequence). The CDR3 nucleotides read TGCAGTGTCGAGGAAGATACGCAGTATTTT. Translated: CSVEEDTQYF.

This clone was counted a few times. The chain is built from TRBV7-8 and TRBJ2-2; 8 nucleotides agree with TRBD1. Trimming removed 5 bases from V and 6 bases from J; junction bases left unmatched: 11. This CDR3 contains 16 residues. The germline V gene has CDR1 SGHVS and CDR2 FQNEAQ. Written as DNA, the CDR3 is TGTGCCAGCAGCCACTTAGGCGGACAGGGTTCCGGGGAGCTGTTTTTT. This gives the protein CASSHLGGQGSGELFF.

The chain is built from TRBV2 and TRBJ1-1, with a tentative D call TRBD1 (5 bases). There are 12 residues in the CDR3. The germline gives CDR1 SNHLY, CDR2 FYNNEI. The germline V and J ends were trimmed by 4 bases and 6 bases, with 9 bases remaining between them. This CDR3 is CASSGDSAEAFF. The DNA of the CDR3 is TGTGCCAGCAGTGGTGACAGCGCTGAAGCTTTCTTT.

This clone appeared a single time. V is TRBV4-3 and J is TRBJ2-3; 8 bases agree with TRBD1. The CDR3 covers 20 residues. After removal of 0 bases from V and 2 bases from J, the junction contained 16 bases not matched to a gene. Germline CDR1 reads LGHNA; CDR2 reads YSLEER. The CDR3 nucleotides read TGCGCCAGCAGCCAAGAATGGTCAGGACAGGGAAGGACACACACAGATACGCAGTATTTT. Its protein product is CASSQEWSGQGRTHTDTQYF.

The chain uses TRBV6-1 and TRBJ1-1; perhaps TRBD1 as D (5 bases). CDR1 is MNHNS and CDR2 is SASEGT in the germline V gene. The CDR3 length is 14 residues. V was cut by 6 bases and J by 4 bases, with 15 bases left in between. The CDR3 DNA reads TGTGCCAGCAGCTCAGGCAGGGTTAGCACTGAAGCTTTCTTT. It codes for CASSSGRVSTEAFF.

The chain employs TRBV9 and TRBJ2-7, with TRBD1 matching over 7 bases. This CDR3 has 14 amino acids. With 0 bases clipped from V and 6 bases from J, the junction kept 6 bases outside the gene matches. Germline CDR1 SGDLS, CDR2 YYNGEE. For the CDR3, the DNA is TGTGCCAGCAGCGTAGAAGGGGGCAGGGGCGAGCAGTACTTC. Its protein product is CASSVEGGRGEQYF.

V is TRBV7-8 and J is TRBJ1-1, with TRBD1 as a possible D gene (5 bases). V lost 5 bases to trimming and J lost 1 base, with 8 bases between them. The CDR3 has 13 amino acids. Germline CDR1 SGHVS, CDR2 FQNEAQ. CDR3 nucleotides: TGTGCCAGCAGCGCAGACAGGAACACTGAAGCTTTCTTT. Translation gives CASSADRNTEAFF. Combining the CDR3 with reference TRBV7-8 and TRBJ1-1 gives the whole variable domain GAGVSQSPRYKVAKRGQDVALRCDPISGHVSLFWYQQALGQGPEFLTYFQNEAQLDKSGLPSDRFFAERPEGSVSTLKIQRTQQEDSAVYLCASSADRNTEAFFGQGTRLTVV.

This sequence joins TRBV13 and TRBJ2-1, with TRBD2 as a possible D gene (6 bases). The CDR3 contains 12 residues. Trimming took 8 bases from V and 2 from J, leaving 7 bases between them. Looked up from germline, CDR1 is PRHDT and CDR2 is FYEKMQ (reference sequence). CDR3 sequence reads: CASGRTYNEQFF. The CDR3 coding sequence is TGTGCCAGCGGGAGGACCTACAATGAGCAGTTCTTC.

This clone has more than one count but fewer than ten. The chain employs TRBV4-1 and TRBJ1-2; 9 nucleotides line up with TRBD1. The CDR3 has 15 residues. The V and J ends lost 4 bases and 4 bases, in that order; junction bases with no gene match: 7. Germline CDR1 reads MGHRA; CDR2 reads YSYEKL. The CDR3 loop reads CASSPLGQGIYGYTF. CDR3 coding DNA: TGCGCCAGCAGCCCCTTGGGACAGGGAATCTATGGCTACACCTTC.

Only a few counts were recorded for this clone. The CDR3 here is CASSFGAGVYEQYF. CDR3 DNA: TGCGCCAGCAGCTTCGGCGCAGGGGTCTACGAGCAGTACTTC. The J gene is TRBJ2-7, the V gene TRBV5-1; TRBD1 is a possible D gene (6 bases). Germline V gene data show CDR1 as SGHRS and CDR2 as YFSETQ. Trimming removed 2 bases at V and 3 bases at J, with 12 bases between. CDR3 length: 14 residues.

Only one count was recorded for this clone. The rearrangement joins TRBV30 to TRBJ1-6; the D is unclear. The CDR3 has 15 amino acids. Germline CDR1 is GTSNPN and CDR2 is SVGIG (reference sequence). Trimming cost V 4 bases and J 12 bases, with 22 bases left between them. CDR3 protein: CAWTGELFPKGPLHF. For the CDR3, the DNA is TGTGCCTGGACTGGGGAGTTGTTTCCCAAGGGACCCCTCCACTTT.

This chain joins TRBV4-1 and TRBJ2-2; 8 bases fit TRBD2. This CDR3 has 18 amino acids. The germline CDR1 and CDR2 sequences are MGHRA and YSYEKL. V shed 1 base and J 4 bases; nucleotides not matched to a gene: 11. The CDR3 loop is CASSQAPYLTSGTGELFF. The CDR3 nucleotides are TGCGCCAGCAGCCAAGCTCCTTACCTTACTAGCGGCACCGGGGAGCTGTTTTTT.

The chain is built from TRBV27 and TRBJ2-7; a possible D gene is TRBD1 (6 bases). This CDR3 has 13 residues. Between the trimmed V and J ends, which lost 5 bases and 0 bases, there was a span of 8 bases. Per germline, CDR1 MNHEY and CDR2 SMNVEV (reference sequence). The CDR3 DNA follows: TGTGCCAGCAGTCCACAGGGCTCCTACGAGCAGTACTTC. Its translation: CASSPQGSYEQYF.

This chain joins TRBV7-3 and TRBJ2-1, with 7 bases identical to TRBD2. The germline CDR1 and CDR2 sequences are SGHTA and FQGTGA. This CDR3 spans 15 amino acids. V was pared by 5 bases and J by 2 bases, with 6 bases of the junction left unmatched. The CDR3 region has the DNA TGTGCCAGCAGCCCTCAAGCGGGGACCTACAATGAGCAGTTCTTC. It encodes CASSPQAGTYNEQFF.

The chain couples TRBV7-6 to TRBJ2-6, with unresolved D. Between the trimmed V and J ends, which lost 3 bases and 2 bases, there was a span of 2 bases. Germline CDR1 reads SGHVS; CDR2 reads FNYEAQ. The CDR3 runs to 13 residues. The CDR3 loop is CASSFTGANVLTF. CDR3 coding DNA: TGTGCCAGCAGCTTCACTGGGGCCAACGTCCTGACTTTC.

The chain recombines TRBV6-4 with TRBJ1-1; 10 bases line up with TRBD1. The CDR3 runs to 18 residues. With V trimmed by 2 bases and J by 2 bases, 11 bases remained unmatched. The germline V gene has CDR1 MRHNA and CDR2 SNTAGT. The DNA for the CDR3 is TGTGCCAGCAGTGACAACAGGGACAGGGGAAGAAGAAACACTGAAGCTTTCTTT. This codes for CASSDNRDRGRRNTEAFF.

V usage is TRBV21-1 and J usage is TRBJ1-3. TRBV21-1 is labeled a pseudogene. The CDR3 has 14 amino acids. The CDR3 reads CARVGRDSGNTIYF. The CDR3 DNA sequence: TGTGCCAGAGTCGGACGGGACTCTGGAAACACCATATATTTT.

V gene TRBV7-9 combines with J gene TRBJ1-5; TRBD1 aligns across 8 bases. The CDR3 is 15 residues long. V gave up 0 bases and J gave up 2 bases; unmatched junction bases: 0. Germline-derived CDR1 and CDR2 are SEHNR and FQNEAQ (reference sequence). The CDR3 coding sequence is TGTGCCAGCAGCTTAGCGACAGGGGGCAATCAGCCCCAGCATTTT. Its protein is CASSLATGGNQPQHF.

This clone was seen once. This chain joins TRBV10-3 and TRBJ1-5; D might be TRBD1 (5 bases). Trimming took 10 bases from V and 1 from J, leaving 14 bases between them. This CDR3 has 14 residues. Germline V gives CDR1 ENHRY, CDR2 SYGVKD. This CDR3 reads CATMGGESNQPQHF. The CDR3 DNA follows: TGTGCCACCATGGGGGGGGAAAGCAATCAGCCCCAGCATTTT.

This sequence joins TRBV5-1 and TRBJ2-3; 12 positions agree with TRBD2. The CDR3 length is 17 residues. The germline V gene has CDR1 SGHRS and CDR2 YFSETQ. V lost 7 bases and J lost 6; bases outside the gene matches: 15. The CDR3 DNA follows: TGCGCCAGCTTGAGGACGGCTAGCGGGGGGGGCGCGGATACGCAGTATTTT. Protein product: CASLRTASGGGADTQYF.

Only one count was recorded for this clone. The chain employs TRBV27 and TRBJ2-1; tentatively, D is TRBD2 (6 bases). There are 15 residues in the CDR3. CDR1 is MNHEY and CDR2 is SMNVEV in the germline V gene (reference sequence). Deletions cut 5 bases from V and 4 bases from J, with 15 bases between. The CDR3 bases are TGTGCCAGCAGTGCGCGGGACCGCAATTACAATGAGCAGTTCTTC. Translated, it gives CASSARDRNYNEQFF.